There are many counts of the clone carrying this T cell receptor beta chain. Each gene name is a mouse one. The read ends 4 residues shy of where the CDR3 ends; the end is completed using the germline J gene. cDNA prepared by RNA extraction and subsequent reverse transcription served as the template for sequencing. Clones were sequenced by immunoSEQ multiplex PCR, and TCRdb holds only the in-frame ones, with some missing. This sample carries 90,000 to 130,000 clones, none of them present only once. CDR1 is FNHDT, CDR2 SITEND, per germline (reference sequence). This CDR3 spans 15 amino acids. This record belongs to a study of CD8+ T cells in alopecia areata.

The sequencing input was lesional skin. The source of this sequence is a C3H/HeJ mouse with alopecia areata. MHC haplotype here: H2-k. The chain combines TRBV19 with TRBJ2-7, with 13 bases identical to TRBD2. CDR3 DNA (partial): TGTGCCAGCAGTTCTCGGGACTGGGGGGGATAT. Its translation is CASSSRDWGGY. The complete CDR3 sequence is CASSSRDWGGYEQYF.